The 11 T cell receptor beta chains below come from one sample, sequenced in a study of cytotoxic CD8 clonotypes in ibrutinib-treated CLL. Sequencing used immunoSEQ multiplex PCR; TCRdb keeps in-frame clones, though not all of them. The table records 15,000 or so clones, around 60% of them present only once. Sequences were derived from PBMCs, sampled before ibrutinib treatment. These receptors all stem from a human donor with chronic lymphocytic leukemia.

CDR3 amino acids: CAISHKGATDTQYF. The DNA of the CDR3 is TGTGCCATCAGCCACAAGGGGGCCACAGATACGCAGTATTTT. This rearrangement joins TRBV10-3 to TRBJ2-3, with 7 bases fitting TRBD1. The germline V gene encodes CDR1 ENHRY and CDR2 SYGVKD. V lost 6 bases to trimming and J lost 2 bases; unmatched junction nucleotides: 5. The CDR3 runs 14 residues.

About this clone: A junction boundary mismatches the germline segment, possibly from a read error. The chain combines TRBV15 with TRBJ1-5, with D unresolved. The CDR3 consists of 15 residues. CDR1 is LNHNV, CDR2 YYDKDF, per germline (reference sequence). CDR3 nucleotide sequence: TGTGCCACCAGCCGAGACGCATATAGCAATCAGCCCCAGCATTTT. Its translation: CATSRDAYSNQPQHF.

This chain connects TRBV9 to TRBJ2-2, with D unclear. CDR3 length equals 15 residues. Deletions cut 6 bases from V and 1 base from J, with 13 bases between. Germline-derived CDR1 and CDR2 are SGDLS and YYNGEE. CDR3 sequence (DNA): TGTGCCAGCAACACCGAGTGGGGGAACACCGGGGAGCTGTTTTTT. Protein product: CASNTEWGNTGELFF.

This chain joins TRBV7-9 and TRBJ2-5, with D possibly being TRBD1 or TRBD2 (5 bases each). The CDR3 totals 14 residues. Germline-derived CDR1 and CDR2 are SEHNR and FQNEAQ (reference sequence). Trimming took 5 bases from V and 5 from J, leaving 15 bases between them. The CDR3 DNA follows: TGTGCCAGCAGCCTTTCAGGGAGTTGGGAGACCCAGTACTTC. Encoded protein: CASSLSGSWETQYF.

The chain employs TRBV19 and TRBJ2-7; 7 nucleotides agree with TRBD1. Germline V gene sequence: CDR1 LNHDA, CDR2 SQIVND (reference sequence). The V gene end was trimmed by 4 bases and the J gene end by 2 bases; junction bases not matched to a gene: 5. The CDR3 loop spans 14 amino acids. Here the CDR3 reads CASSSFGTAYEQYF. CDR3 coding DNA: TGTGCCAGTAGTAGCTTCGGGACAGCCTACGAGCAGTACTTC.

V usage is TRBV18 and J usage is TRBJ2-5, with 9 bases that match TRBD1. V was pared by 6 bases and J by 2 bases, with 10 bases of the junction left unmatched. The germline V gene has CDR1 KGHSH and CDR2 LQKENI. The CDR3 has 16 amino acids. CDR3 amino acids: CASSSGTGSVQETQYF. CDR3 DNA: TGTGCCAGCTCTTCCGGGACAGGGTCTGTACAAGAGACCCAGTACTTC.

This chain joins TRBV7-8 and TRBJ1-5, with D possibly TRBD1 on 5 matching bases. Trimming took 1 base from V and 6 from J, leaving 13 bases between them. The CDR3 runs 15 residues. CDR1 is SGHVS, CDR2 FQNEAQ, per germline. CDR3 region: CASSLDRLRGQPQHF. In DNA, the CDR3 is TGTGCCAGCAGCTTAGACAGGCTGAGGGGTCAGCCCCAGCATTTT.

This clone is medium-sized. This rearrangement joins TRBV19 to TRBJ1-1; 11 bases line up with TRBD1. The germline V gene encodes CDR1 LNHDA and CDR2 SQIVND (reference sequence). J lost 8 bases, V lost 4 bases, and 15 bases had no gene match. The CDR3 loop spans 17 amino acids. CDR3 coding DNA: TGTGCCAGTAGTACCGGGACAGGGGGTGGACGGCAGCAAGAAGCTTTCTTT. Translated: CASSTGTGGGRQQEAFF.

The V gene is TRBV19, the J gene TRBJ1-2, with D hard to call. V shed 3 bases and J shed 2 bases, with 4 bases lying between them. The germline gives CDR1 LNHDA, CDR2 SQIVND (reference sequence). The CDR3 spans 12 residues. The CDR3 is CASSMTNYGYTF. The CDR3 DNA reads TGTGCCAGTAGTATGACGAACTATGGCTACACCTTC.

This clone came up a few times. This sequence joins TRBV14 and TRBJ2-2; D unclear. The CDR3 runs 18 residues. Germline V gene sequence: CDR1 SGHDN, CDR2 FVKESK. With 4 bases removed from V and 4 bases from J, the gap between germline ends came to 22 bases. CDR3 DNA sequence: TGTGCCAGCAGCCCAACAAACCGGGCCTCCTTGGGCACCGGGGAGCTGTTTTTT. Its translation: CASSPTNRASLGTGELFF.

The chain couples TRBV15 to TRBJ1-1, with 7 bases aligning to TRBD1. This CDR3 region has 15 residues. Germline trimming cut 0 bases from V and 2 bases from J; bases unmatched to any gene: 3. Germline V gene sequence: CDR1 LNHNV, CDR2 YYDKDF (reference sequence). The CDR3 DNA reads TGTGCCACCAGCAGAGACAGGGGGTCAAACACTGAAGCTTTCTTT. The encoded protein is CATSRDRGSNTEAFF.